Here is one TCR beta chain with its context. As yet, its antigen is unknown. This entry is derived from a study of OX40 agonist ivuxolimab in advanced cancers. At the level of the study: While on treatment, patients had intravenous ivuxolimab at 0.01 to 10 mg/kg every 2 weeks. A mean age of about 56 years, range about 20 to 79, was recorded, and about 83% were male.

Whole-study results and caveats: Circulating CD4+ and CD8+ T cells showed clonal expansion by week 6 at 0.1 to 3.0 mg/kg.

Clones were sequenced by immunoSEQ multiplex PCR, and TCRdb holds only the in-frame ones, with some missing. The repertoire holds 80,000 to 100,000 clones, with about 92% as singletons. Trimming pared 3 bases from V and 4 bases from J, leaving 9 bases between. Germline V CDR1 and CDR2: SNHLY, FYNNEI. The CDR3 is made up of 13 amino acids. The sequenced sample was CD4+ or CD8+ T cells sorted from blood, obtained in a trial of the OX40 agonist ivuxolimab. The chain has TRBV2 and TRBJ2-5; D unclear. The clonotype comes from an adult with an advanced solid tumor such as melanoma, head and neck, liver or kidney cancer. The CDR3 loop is CASSEGSVETQYF. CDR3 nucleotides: TGTGCCAGCAGTGAGGGAAGTGTAGAGACCCAGTACTTC.